The 16 T cell receptor beta chains reported below all come from one sample, sequenced in a study of control samples from healthy donors and cancer patients. The repertoire was sequenced with immunoSEQ multiplex PCR; TCRdb's copy has only in-frame clones and lacks some. The data show fewer than 200,000 clones, about 93% seen once. Sequenced: blood. All receptors come from a man between 18 and 35 years old in good health.

Note on this clone: The DNA is omitted, as the CDR3 cannot be located on it reliably, and the CDR3 follows TCRdb's listing. CDR3 amino acids: CASVQFGGGATGLYF. This chain uses TRBV13 with TRBJ2-7; whether TRBD2, the table's D call, matches the DNA was not checked. Both ends counted, the CDR3 spans 15 residues. Germline V gene sequence: CDR1 PRHDT, CDR2 FYEKMQ (reference sequence).

V gene TRBV3-1 (or the pseudogene TRBV3-2) combines with J gene TRBJ2-7; no definite D call. In germline, CDR1 is LGHDT, CDR2 YNNKEL (reference sequence). The CDR3 has 12 residues. Trimming pared 1 base from V and 3 bases from J, leaving 4 bases between. The CDR3 region has the DNA TGTGCCAGCAGCCAAGTCGACTACGAGCAGTACTTC. It encodes CASSQVDYEQYF.

In this sample, this clone turned up once. V is TRBV6-1 and J is TRBJ1-5, with 7 bases lining up with TRBD1. Trimming cost V 3 bases and J 9 bases; bases outside gene matches: 11. This CDR3 is 15 amino acids long. CDR1 is MNHNS and CDR2 is SASEGT in the germline V gene. The CDR3 DNA reads TGTGCCAGCAGTGAGGGGGGACAGACGTTTCGGCCCCAGCATTTT. This sequence encodes CASSEGGQTFRPQHF.

The chain recombines TRBV5-1 with TRBJ2-5; TRBD1 agrees at 11 bases. In germline, CDR1 is SGHRS, CDR2 YFSETQ. The trim removed 2 bases at V and 1 base at J, leaving 10 bases unmatched. The CDR3 has 18 amino acids. CDR3 bases: TGCGCCAGCAGCTTCCCTAGGACAGGGGGCCCCTTCCAAGAGACCCAGTACTTC. It encodes CASSFPRTGGPFQETQYF.

The genes are TRBV11-2 and TRBJ1-2; D uncertain. Germline CDR1 reads SGHAT; CDR2 reads FQNNGV. Trimming pared 0 bases from V and 4 bases from J, leaving 9 bases between. The CDR3 is 14 residues long. The CDR3 protein is CASSLEGFVYGYTF. The CDR3 DNA reads as TGTGCCAGCAGCTTAGAAGGGTTCGTCTATGGCTACACCTTC.

The CDR3 sequence: CASSPTGVGQPQHF. The CDR3 nucleotides are TGTGCCAGCAGCCCGACAGGGGTCGGGCAGCCCCAGCATTTT. The chain combines TRBV27 with TRBJ1-5; 8 bases fit TRBD1. This CDR3 comprises 14 residues. Germline values: CDR1 MNHEY, CDR2 SMNVEV (reference sequence). V gave up 6 bases and J gave up 7 bases; unmatched junction bases: 8.

This chain joins TRBV6-1 and TRBJ1-6; D not resolved. V was pared by 3 bases and J by 8 bases, with 2 bases between. The CDR3 extends over 11 amino acids. CDR1 and CDR2 (germline): MNHNS, SASEGT. CDR3 in amino acids: CASSEYSPLHF. The CDR3 nucleotides read TGTGCCAGCAGTGAGTATTCACCCCTCCACTTT.

This rearrangement joins TRBV5-4 to TRBJ2-2, with 7 nucleotides matching TRBD2. This CDR3 has 16 amino acids. Trimming removed 4 bases from V and 1 base from J; junction bases left unmatched: 7. From germline, CDR1 is SGHNT and CDR2 YYREEE (reference sequence). DNA for the CDR3: TGTGCCAGCAGCCCGGCGGCTAGCGGGAACACCGGGGAGCTGTTTTTT. Encoded protein: CASSPAASGNTGELFF.

The chain joins TRBV6-4 to TRBJ1-2; TRBD1 might be the D (6 bases). From germline, CDR1 is MRHNA and CDR2 SNTAGT. The CDR3 has 14 amino acids. The V end was cut by 0 bases, the J end by 6 bases, with 11 bases between. This CDR3 reads CASSDSSGANGYTF. CDR3 DNA: TGTGCCAGCAGTGACTCGTCAGGGGCCAATGGCTACACCTTC.

The chain combines TRBV20-1 with TRBJ1-1, with D unresolved. The CDR3 sequence is 11 residues long. Trimming pared 6 bases from V and 1 base from J, leaving 6 bases between. Germline V gene data show CDR1 as DFQATT and CDR2 as SNEGSKA (reference sequence). The CDR3 sequence is CSAQGNTEAFF. CDR3 DNA: TGCAGTGCCCAAGGGAACACTGAAGCTTTCTTT.

The chain carries TRBV21-1 and TRBJ2-1; the DNA was not compared with TRBD2, the D call given in the table. TRBV21-1 is a known pseudogene. CDR3 length equals 13 residues. The CDR3 spells CASSSKLNNEQFF. CDR3 coding DNA: TGTGCCAGCAGCAGTAAACTAAACAATGAGCAGTTCTTC.

The chain is built from TRBV15 and TRBJ1-2; 9 nucleotides match TRBD1. Trimming cost V 7 bases and J 4 bases; bases outside gene matches: 7. The CDR3 is 14 residues long. The germline gives CDR1 LNHNV, CDR2 YYDKDF (reference sequence). This CDR3 is CATTPGQGPYGYTF. The CDR3 DNA reads as TGTGCCACCACGCCGGGACAGGGACCCTATGGCTACACCTTC.

The chain links TRBV24-1 to TRBJ2-5, with D perhaps matching TRBD1 or TRBD2 (6 bases each). CDR1 KGHDR and CDR2 SFDVKD come from the germline V gene. V was cut by 3 bases and J by 2 bases, with 12 bases left in between. The length of the CDR3 is 15 residues. This CDR3 reads CATSDPRGTQETQYF. In nucleotides, the CDR3 is TGTGCCACCAGTGATCCGAGGGGGACTCAAGAGACCCAGTACTTC.

The chain couples TRBV5-5 to TRBJ1-5; TRBD1 is a possible D gene (5 bases). V was shortened by 0 bases and J by 7 bases, with 11 bases between the two germline ends. The CDR3 consists of 14 residues. Per germline, CDR1 SGHKS and CDR2 YYEKEE (reference sequence). The CDR3 nucleotides are TGTGCCAGCAGCTTGGCCACTGGGGACCAGCCCCAGCATTTT. Its protein product is CASSLATGDQPQHF.

This chain uses TRBV15 with TRBJ2-1, with a tentative D call TRBD2 (5 bases). CDR3 length equals 13 residues. Germline CDR1 is LNHNV and CDR2 is YYDKDF (reference sequence). Deletions cut 0 bases from V and 8 bases from J, with 8 bases between. The CDR3 loop is CATSRDGADEQFF. CDR3 nucleotides: TGTGCCACCAGCAGAGATGGAGCGGATGAGCAGTTCTTC.

The rearrangement uses TRBV2 and TRBJ2-7; either TRBD1 or TRBD2 may supply D (5 bases each). The CDR3 runs to 14 residues. V gave up 4 bases and J gave up 3 bases, with 13 bases separating them. CDR1 is SNHLY and CDR2 is FYNNEI in the germline V gene. The CDR3 DNA is TGTGCCAGCAGTGCAGGGACCTACTACTACGAGCAGTACTTC. It yields the protein CASSAGTYYYEQYF.